This TCR beta chain was profiled in a study of T cell repertoires in cytomegalovirus infection. TCRdb ran MiXCR on the reads and lists one entry per CDR3 protein. The sample includes 150,000 to 200,000 distinct CDR3 sequences, 17% of them seen just once. CDR1 is MDHEN and CDR2 is SYDVKM in the germline V gene. Between the trimmed V and J ends, which lost 5 bases and 2 bases, there was a span of 15 bases. This CDR3 is 15 amino acids long. This chain connects TRBV28 to TRBJ1-1; no clear D gene. Material: CD8+ T cells from PBMCs. The receptor's source is a human donor in good health (CMV status not recorded). Some clones in this sample may be carry-over from other donors' samples. CDR3 DNA: TGTGCCAGCAGTCCAGGTGAGCAGTACAACACTGAAGCTTTCTTT. Its protein product is CASSPGEQYNTEAFF.